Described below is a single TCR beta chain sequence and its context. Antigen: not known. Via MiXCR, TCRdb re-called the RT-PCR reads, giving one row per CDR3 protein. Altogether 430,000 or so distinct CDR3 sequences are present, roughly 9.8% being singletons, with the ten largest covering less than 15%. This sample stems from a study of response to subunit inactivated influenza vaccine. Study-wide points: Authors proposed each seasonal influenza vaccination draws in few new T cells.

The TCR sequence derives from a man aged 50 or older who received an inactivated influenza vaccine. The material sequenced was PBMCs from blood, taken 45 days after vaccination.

The CDR3 nucleotides are TGTGCCAGCAGTTACTCGCTTCTAGACTACGAGCAGTACTTC. Translated: CASSYSLLDYEQYF. The chain has TRBV6-2 or TRBV6-3 and TRBJ2-7; no clear D gene. This CDR3 spans 14 amino acids. The V and J ends lost 0 bases and 3 bases respectively, with 9 bases between them. Germline-derived CDR1 and CDR2 are MNHEY and SVGEGT.